These T cell receptor beta chains were read from a single sample in a study of blood T cell repertoires in COVID-19. Data came from immunoSEQ multiplex PCR; TCRdb stores just in-frame clones and leaves some out. The table includes about 180,000 clones, around 76% detected once. The sample consisted of peripheral blood. These receptors came from a woman between 70 and 85 years old with acute or convalescent COVID-19. Both conserved end residues are part of each CDR3. D genes are given only for firm matches. Rows may omit the clone size; those that give it use once, few, many or a size class.

cdr3_length: 11
clone_size: -
v_call: TRBV29-1
j_call: TRBJ1-5
d_call: -
cdr3_aa: CSVGHDQPQHF
cdr3_nt: TGCAGCGTCGGACACGATCAGCCCCAGCATTTT

cdr3_length: 14
clone_size: once
v_call: TRBV2
j_call: TRBJ1-1
d_call: -
cdr3_aa: CASSVQQANTEAFF
cdr3_nt: TGTGCCAGCAGTGTTCAACAGGCTAACACTGAAGCTTTCTTT

cdr3_length: 14
clone_size: once
v_call: TRBV4-2
j_call: TRBJ2-2
d_call: TRBD1
cdr3_aa: CASSPGGNTGELFF
cdr3_nt: TGTGCCAGCAGCCCAGGGGGGAACACCGGGGAGCTGTTTTTT

cdr3_length: 14
clone_size: -
v_call: TRBV28
j_call: TRBJ1-6
d_call: -
cdr3_aa: CASAPEAYNSPLHF
cdr3_nt: TGTGCCAGTGCCCCCGAGGCCTATAATTCACCCCTCCACTTT

cdr3_length: 16
clone_size: -
v_call: TRBV2
j_call: TRBJ2-7
d_call: -
cdr3_aa: CASTLFGGLTPYEQYF
cdr3_nt: TGTGCCAGCACTCTCTTCGGGGGTTTAACCCCCTACGAGCAGTACTTC

cdr3_length: 13
clone_size: -
v_call: TRBV6-5
j_call: TRBJ1-5
d_call: -
cdr3_aa: CASTAEGNQPQHF
cdr3_nt: TGTGCCAGCACCGCTGAGGGAAATCAGCCCCAGCATTTT

cdr3_length: 17
clone_size: once
v_call: TRBV6-4
j_call: TRBJ2-2
d_call: TRBD2
cdr3_aa: CASSVLAGGPNTGELFF
cdr3_nt: TGTGCCAGCAGTGTACTAGCGGGGGGGCCAAACACCGGGGAGCTGTTTTTT

cdr3_length: 11
clone_size: -
v_call: TRBV6-5
j_call: TRBJ2-7
d_call: -
cdr3_aa: CASWRGYEQYF
cdr3_nt: TGTGCCAGCTGGCGGGGCTACGAGCAGTACTTC

cdr3_length: 15
clone_size: -
v_call: TRBV28
j_call: TRBJ1-6
d_call: -
cdr3_aa: CASSFSGVQNSPLHF
cdr3_nt: TGTGCCAGCAGTTTCTCAGGGGTTCAGAATTCACCCCTCCACTTT

cdr3_length: 14
clone_size: -
v_call: TRBV28
j_call: TRBJ1-3
d_call: -
cdr3_aa: CASSRPGGLDTIYF
cdr3_nt: TGTGCCAGCAGTCGCCCTGGGGGCTTGGACACCATATATTTT

cdr3_length: 13
clone_size: -
v_call: TRBV9
j_call: TRBJ2-7
d_call: -
cdr3_aa: CASSVGQGGEQYF
cdr3_nt: TGTGCCAGCAGCGTAGGGCAGGGGGGCGAGCAGTACTTC

cdr3_length: 14
clone_size: -
v_call: TRBV6-2/TRBV6-3
j_call: TRBJ2-3
d_call: -
cdr3_aa: CASSYSQDSHTQYF
cdr3_nt: TGTGCCAGCAGTTACTCGCAGGACTCGCATACGCAGTATTTT

cdr3_length: 14
clone_size: once
v_call: TRBV11-2
j_call: TRBJ1-5
d_call: -
cdr3_aa: CASSLTTGDQPQHF
cdr3_nt: TGTGCCAGCAGCTTAACGACAGGAGATCAGCCCCAGCATTTT

cdr3_length: 13
clone_size: -
v_call: TRBV28
j_call: TRBJ1-1
d_call: -
cdr3_aa: CASNEKNRVGAFF
cdr3_nt: TGTGCCAGCAACGAAAAAAACAGGGTTGGAGCTTTCTTT

cdr3_length: 15
clone_size: -
v_call: TRBV28
j_call: TRBJ1-1
d_call: TRBD1
cdr3_aa: CASSNRGLSNTEAFF
cdr3_nt: TGTGCCAGCAGTAACAGGGGGCTGTCGAACACTGAAGCTTTCTTT

cdr3_length: 17
clone_size: -
v_call: TRBV27
j_call: TRBJ2-3
d_call: TRBD1
cdr3_aa: CASSSRHRGSSTDTQYF
cdr3_nt: TGTGCCAGCAGTTCACGACACAGGGGATCTAGCACAGATACGCAGTATTTT

cdr3_length: 12
clone_size: -
v_call: TRBV5-6
j_call: TRBJ2-2
d_call: -
cdr3_aa: CASTQGSRELFF
cdr3_nt: TGTGCCAGCACCCAGGGATCCCGGGAGCTGTTTTTT

cdr3_length: 17
clone_size: -
v_call: TRBV28
j_call: TRBJ2-7
d_call: TRBD2
cdr3_aa: CASSLVQGAGGIGEQYF
cdr3_nt: TGTGCCAGCAGTTTAGTACAGGGAGCGGGAGGAATAGGCGAGCAGTACTTC

cdr3_length: 15
clone_size: -
v_call: TRBV5-5
j_call: TRBJ1-3
d_call: -
cdr3_aa: CASSILQSSGNTIYF
cdr3_nt: TGTGCCAGCAGCATCCTACAGAGCTCTGGAAACACCATATATTTT

cdr3_length: 16
clone_size: -
v_call: TRBV6-2/TRBV6-3
j_call: TRBJ1-5
d_call: -
cdr3_aa: CASSSRGQGSNQPQHF
cdr3_nt: TGTGCCAGCAGTAGTCGCGGGCAAGGGAGCAATCAGCCCCAGCATTTT

cdr3_length: 14
clone_size: -
v_call: TRBV11-2
j_call: TRBJ1-1
d_call: TRBD1
cdr3_aa: CASSTDRGLTEAFF
cdr3_nt: TGTGCCAGCAGCACCGACAGGGGGCTCACTGAAGCTTTCTTT

cdr3_length: 15
clone_size: -
v_call: TRBV23-1
j_call: TRBJ1-5
d_call: TRBD1
cdr3_aa: CASTLRQGLLQPQHF
cdr3_nt: TGCGCCAGCACCCTGAGACAGGGTCTTTTGCAGCCCCAGCATTTT

cdr3_length: 15
clone_size: -
v_call: TRBV11-2
j_call: TRBJ1-3
d_call: -
cdr3_aa: CASSFPTEEGNTIYF
cdr3_nt: TGTGCCAGCAGCTTTCCGACAGAGGAGGGAAACACCATATATTTT

cdr3_length: 12
clone_size: few
v_call: TRBV6-1
j_call: TRBJ1-1
d_call: -
cdr3_aa: CASREGHTEAFF
cdr3_nt: TGTGCCAGCCGTGAGGGGCACACTGAAGCTTTCTTT

cdr3_length: 14
clone_size: few
v_call: TRBV7-2
j_call: TRBJ1-6
d_call: -
cdr3_aa: CASSRPGGDSPLHF
cdr3_nt: TGTGCCAGCAGCCGCCCGGGAGGGGATTCACCCCTCCACTTT

cdr3_length: 15
clone_size: -
v_call: TRBV6-2/TRBV6-3
j_call: TRBJ1-1
d_call: TRBD1
cdr3_aa: CASSPFDRADTEAFF
cdr3_nt: TGTGCCAGCAGTCCCTTCGACAGGGCGGACACTGAAGCTTTCTTT

cdr3_length: 14
clone_size: -
v_call: TRBV27
j_call: TRBJ2-1
d_call: -
cdr3_aa: CAIKYGGRYNEQFF
cdr3_nt: TGTGCCATCAAATACGGGGGGCGGTACAATGAGCAGTTCTTC

cdr3_length: 13
clone_size: -
v_call: TRBV27
j_call: TRBJ1-4
d_call: -
cdr3_aa: CASSQQGYEKLFF
cdr3_nt: TGTGCCAGCAGTCAGCAGGGTTATGAAAAACTGTTTTTT

cdr3_length: 13
clone_size: -
v_call: TRBV5-1
j_call: TRBJ2-5
d_call: -
cdr3_aa: CASSWVTGETQYF
cdr3_nt: TGCGCCAGCAGCTGGGTCACGGGAGAGACCCAGTACTTC

cdr3_length: 13
clone_size: -
v_call: TRBV2
j_call: TRBJ2-7
d_call: -
cdr3_aa: CASSTGRSYEQYF
cdr3_nt: TGTGCCAGCAGCACAGGCCGCTCCTACGAGCAGTACTTC

cdr3_length: 14
clone_size: -
v_call: TRBV11-2
j_call: TRBJ2-1
d_call: -
cdr3_aa: CASSLDLQAREQFF
cdr3_nt: TGTGCCAGCAGCTTAGATCTTCAGGCAAGGGAGCAGTTCTTC

cdr3_length: 16
clone_size: -
v_call: TRBV4-1
j_call: TRBJ1-3
d_call: -
cdr3_aa: CASSQDMGGGGNTIYF
cdr3_nt: TGCGCCAGCAGCCAAGATATGGGGGGTGGTGGAAACACCATATATTTT

cdr3_length: 13
clone_size: once
v_call: TRBV3-1/TRBV3-2
j_call: TRBJ1-5
d_call: -
cdr3_aa: CASSQFLVQPQHF
cdr3_nt: TGTGCCAGCAGCCAATTTTTAGTTCAGCCCCAGCATTTT

cdr3_length: 17
clone_size: -
v_call: TRBV28
j_call: TRBJ1-1
d_call: TRBD1
cdr3_aa: CASSFALQDRGAGGAFF
cdr3_nt: TGTGCCAGCAGTTTTGCCTTACAAGACAGGGGCGCTGGTGGAGCTTTCTTT

cdr3_length: 18
clone_size: many
v_call: TRBV28
j_call: TRBJ1-3
d_call: -
cdr3_aa: CASSYEGPRGLWGNTIYF
cdr3_nt: TGTGCCAGCAGTTATGAGGGGCCTAGGGGACTTTGGGGAAACACCATATATTTT

cdr3_length: 15
clone_size: -
v_call: TRBV7-8
j_call: TRBJ1-5
d_call: TRBD1
cdr3_aa: CASSLVQGAYQPQHF
cdr3_nt: TGTGCCAGCAGCTTAGTACAGGGGGCCTATCAGCCCCAGCATTTT

cdr3_length: 14
clone_size: -
v_call: TRBV19
j_call: TRBJ2-1
d_call: TRBD2
cdr3_aa: CASKSGGSYNEQFF
cdr3_nt: TGTGCCAGTAAGAGCGGGGGATCCTACAATGAGCAGTTCTTC

cdr3_length: 15
clone_size: -
v_call: TRBV5-1
j_call: TRBJ2-1
d_call: TRBD2
cdr3_aa: CASRLAGADYNEQFF
cdr3_nt: TGCGCCAGCAGGCTAGCGGGAGCCGACTACAATGAGCAGTTCTTC

cdr3_length: 14
clone_size: -
v_call: TRBV11-3
j_call: TRBJ2-3
d_call: -
cdr3_aa: CASSSGTVVNTQYF
cdr3_nt: TGTGCCAGCAGCTCCGGGACTGTGGTGAATACGCAGTATTTT

cdr3_length: 13
clone_size: -
v_call: TRBV6-5
j_call: TRBJ1-5
d_call: -
cdr3_aa: CASHRGVNQPQHF
cdr3_nt: TGTGCCAGCCATAGGGGCGTCAATCAGCCCCAGCATTTT

cdr3_length: 13
clone_size: -
v_call: TRBV27
j_call: TRBJ1-5
d_call: TRBD1
cdr3_aa: CASSLSRQGPQHF
cdr3_nt: TGTGCCAGCAGTTTATCGAGACAGGGTCCCCAGCATTTT

cdr3_length: 13
clone_size: few
v_call: TRBV14
j_call: TRBJ2-2
d_call: -
cdr3_aa: CASSWLGGGELFF
cdr3_nt: TGTGCCAGCAGCTGGCTCGGGGGCGGGGAGCTGTTTTTT